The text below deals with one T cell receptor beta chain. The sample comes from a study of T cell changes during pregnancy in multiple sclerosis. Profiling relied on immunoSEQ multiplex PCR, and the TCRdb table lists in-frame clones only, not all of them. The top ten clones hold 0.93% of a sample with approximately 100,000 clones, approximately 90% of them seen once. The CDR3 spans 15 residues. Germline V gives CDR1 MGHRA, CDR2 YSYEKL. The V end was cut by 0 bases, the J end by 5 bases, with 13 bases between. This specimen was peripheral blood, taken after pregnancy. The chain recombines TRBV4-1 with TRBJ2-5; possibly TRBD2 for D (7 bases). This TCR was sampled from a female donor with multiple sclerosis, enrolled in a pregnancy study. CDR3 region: CASSQDRRGAETQYF. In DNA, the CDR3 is TGCGCCAGCAGCCAAGATCGTCGGGGGGCCGAGACCCAGTACTTC.